This TCR beta chain appears in the sequencing data of a study of T cells in Graves' hyperthyroidism and ophthalmopathy. From germline, CDR1 is SGHVS and CDR2 FQNEAQ. V lost 5 bases and J 10 bases, leaving 11 bases between the germline ends. The CDR3 is made up of 12 amino acids. This clonotype was picked up many times. Amplification of TCR beta CDR3 regions used RNA as the template. The HTBI primer set was used in a first-round RT-PCR of the TCR CDR3. TCRdb reprocessed the multiplex PCR reads via MiXCR and lists one record per CDR3 protein. Of 250,000 to 400,000 distinct CDR3 sequences listed, roughly an eighth are singletons.

This rearrangement joins TRBV7-8 to TRBJ1-4; no reliable D call. The sequenced material came from blood. The clonotype comes from a woman aged 40 to 50 with Graves' ophthalmopathy. This chain's CDR3 is CASSQSETKLFF. CDR3 nucleotides: TGTGCCAGCAGCCAGAGCGAGACAAAACTGTTTTTT. The entire variable domain, with the rest obtained from reference TRBV7-8 and TRBJ1-4, is as follows: GAGVSQSPRYKVAKRGQDVALRCDPISGHVSLFWYQQALGQGPEFLTYFQNEAQLDKSGLPSDRFFAERPEGSVSTLKIQRTQQEDSAVYLCASSQSETKLFFGSGTQLSVL.